Following are 27 T cell receptor beta chains from one sample sequenced in a study of shared clonotypes between healthy human individuals. Sequencing was performed with immunoSEQ multiplex PCR; in TCRdb, only in-frame clones are kept and a portion is missing. The sample carries under 2,500,000 clones, almost 96% recorded once. Sequenced input: naive CD4+ T cells sorted from blood. Subset described: CD45RA+ positively selected. The receptors stem from a young man in good health.

The chain carries TRBV10-1 and TRBJ2-1; D possibly corresponds to TRBD2 (5 bases). CDR1 and CDR2 from the germline V gene are WNHNN and SYGVQD (reference sequence). V lost 5 bases and J lost 9, with 8 bases in between. CDR3 length equals 11 residues. CDR3 protein: CASSSGFEQFF. The CDR3, as DNA: TGCGCCAGCAGTTCGGGGTTTGAGCAGTTCTTC.

The rearrangement links TRBV28 to TRBJ2-7, with D possibly TRBD2 on 5 matching bases. This CDR3 contains 15 residues. V shed 6 bases and J shed 0 bases, with 15 bases lying between them. Germline V lookup: CDR1 MDHEN, CDR2 SYDVKM. For the CDR3, the DNA is TGTGCCAGCAGCTACGGACTTAAGAGCTCCTACGAGCAGTACTTC. This codes for CASSYGLKSSYEQYF.

The chain carries TRBV27 and TRBJ2-3, with D uncertain. The V end lost 3 bases, the J end lost 0 bases, and 10 bases lay between the germline ends. Germline CDR1 MNHEY, CDR2 SMNVEV (reference sequence). The CDR3 runs 15 residues. The CDR3 DNA reads as TGTGCCAGCAGTTTCGGTTCAGCTAGCACAGATACGCAGTATTTT. Translated, it gives CASSFGSASTDTQYF.

This clone was observed once. The chain joins TRBV11-2 to TRBJ2-7, with D hard to call. The V end was cut by 0 bases, the J end by 3 bases, with 12 bases between. The CDR3 has 15 residues. The germline V gene encodes CDR1 SGHAT and CDR2 FQNNGV. In nucleotides, the CDR3 is TGTGCCAGCAGCTTAGACGCGAAGGGCAACTACGAGCAGTACTTC. As protein: CASSLDAKGNYEQYF.

V usage is TRBV28 and J usage is TRBJ1-1; D possibly corresponds to TRBD1 (6 bases). Germline V gives CDR1 MDHEN, CDR2 SYDVKM. Trimming removed 1 base at V and 1 base at J, with 16 bases between. This CDR3 has 17 amino acids. The CDR3 region is CASSLSAAGTQNTEAFF. CDR3 nucleotides: TGTGCCAGCAGTTTATCCGCGGCCGGGACACAGAACACTGAAGCTTTCTTT.

This clone was detected a few times. The chain carries TRBV10-1 and TRBJ2-4, with D uncertain. The CDR3 contains 18 residues. The germline V and J ends were trimmed by 4 bases and 0 bases, with 19 bases remaining between them. The germline V gene encodes CDR1 WNHNN and CDR2 SYGVQD (reference sequence). Here the CDR3 DNA reads TGCGCCAGCAGTGGCCGGCTTCCAGTTCAACTAGCCAAAAACATTCAGTACTTC. This codes for CASSGRLPVQLAKNIQYF.

V gene TRBV5-1 combines with J gene TRBJ2-1; maybe TRBD2 (5 bases). V lost 0 bases to trimming and J lost 0 bases, with 13 bases between them. The CDR3 is 17 amino acids. Germline CDR1 reads SGHRS; CDR2 reads YFSETQ. This CDR3 reads CASSLGPPAVSYNEQFF. The CDR3 coding sequence is TGCGCCAGCAGCTTGGGTCCTCCAGCGGTCTCCTACAATGAGCAGTTCTTC.

The rearrangement uses TRBV11-3 and TRBJ1-4; no clear D. V lost 8 bases to trimming and J lost 0 bases, with 10 bases between them. The CDR3 contains 14 residues. Per the germline V gene, CDR1 is SGHNT and CDR2 is YENEEA. CDR3 amino acids: CASLNSPTNEKLFF. In nucleotides, the CDR3 is TGTGCCAGCTTAAACAGCCCAACTAATGAAAAACTGTTTTTT.

V and J are TRBV6-1 and TRBJ2-2; TRBD2 aligns across 7 bases. CDR1 MNHNS and CDR2 SASEGT come from the germline V gene. This CDR3 is built from 16 residues. Trimming took 4 bases from V and 4 from J; bases not matched to a gene: 9. This CDR3 is CASSGTSLAGTGELFF. Here the CDR3 DNA reads TGTGCCAGCAGTGGAACTAGTTTAGCGGGCACCGGGGAGCTGTTTTTT.

As concerns this clone: Other DNA sequences in this sample translate to the same CDR3. This rearrangement joins TRBV5-6 to TRBJ1-1; weak D call: TRBD1 (5 bases). V dropped 0 bases and J dropped 1 base, with 7 bases sitting between them. The CDR3 is 14 residues long. The germline CDR1 and CDR2 sequences are SGHDT and YYEEEE. The CDR3 DNA reads TGTGCCAGCAGCTTGGCCGGGGGGAACACTGAAGCTTTCTTT. The encoded protein is CASSLAGGNTEAFF.

The chain employs TRBV4-3 and TRBJ2-7; no reliable D call. The CDR3 is 14 residues long. Germline V lookup: CDR1 LGHNA, CDR2 YSLEER. V lost 0 bases to trimming and J lost 1 base, with 7 bases between them. The DNA for the CDR3 is TGCGCCAGCAGCCAAGACGGACGGTCCTACGAGCAGTACTTC. This translates into CASSQDGRSYEQYF.

V is TRBV7-3 and J is TRBJ2-1; weak D call: TRBD1 (6 bases). The CDR3 is made up of 16 amino acids. V shed 2 bases and J shed 0 bases, with 11 bases lying between them. CDR1 is SGHTA and CDR2 is FQGTGA in the germline V gene. This CDR3 is CASSLSPDSSYNEQFF. The CDR3 DNA follows: TGTGCCAGCAGCTTATCCCCGGACAGCTCCTACAATGAGCAGTTCTTC.

The V and J genes are TRBV9 and TRBJ2-1, with 8 bases identical to TRBD2. J lost 7 bases, V lost 3 bases, and 12 bases had no gene match. Germline V gene sequence: CDR1 SGDLS, CDR2 YYNGEE. This CDR3 comprises 16 residues. CDR3 DNA: TGTGCCAGCAGCGCACCGGGACTAGTGGGCCTTAATGAGCAGTTCTTC. Its translation is CASSAPGLVGLNEQFF. The full variable domain, in which reference TRBV9 and TRBJ2-1 provide the parts outside the CDR3, is DSGVTQTPKHLITATGQRVTLRCSPRSGDLSVYWYQQSLDQGLQFLIQYYNGEERAKGNILERFSAQQFPDLHSELNLSSLELGDSALYFCASSAPGLVGLNEQFFGPGTRLTVL.

Concerning this clone: The same CDR3 is also encoded by other DNA sequences in this sample. The chain combines TRBV4-1 with TRBJ1-4; D unresolved. With 1 base removed from V and 0 bases from J, the gap between germline ends came to 6 bases. Looked up from germline, CDR1 is MGHRA and CDR2 is YSYEKL. The CDR3 spans 15 residues. CDR3 bases: TGCGCCAGCAGCCAAGGCGAAGCAACTAATGAAAAACTGTTTTTT. This sequence encodes CASSQGEATNEKLFF.

This chain uses TRBV6-6 with TRBJ2-3; TRBD2 agrees at 9 bases. Trimming took 7 bases from V and 4 from J; bases not matched to a gene: 12. Per the germline V gene, CDR1 is MNHNY and CDR2 is SVGAGI (reference sequence). The CDR3 is 16 amino acids. CDR3 in amino acids: CASTPGGSGSADTQYF. For the CDR3, the DNA is TGTGCCAGCACCCCAGGAGGTAGCGGGAGTGCAGATACGCAGTATTTT.

This chain links TRBV19 with TRBJ2-5; 11 bases fit TRBD2. The germline V gene has CDR1 LNHDA and CDR2 SQIVND (reference sequence). The CDR3 consists of 16 residues. V lost 4 bases and J lost 2; bases outside the gene matches: 6. The CDR3 nucleotides are TGTGCCAGTAGTACGACTAGCGGGACCCTACAAGAGACCCAGTACTTC. Protein sequence: CASSTTSGTLQETQYF.

The J gene is TRBJ2-3, the V gene TRBV9, with D possibly TRBD2 on 5 matching bases. This CDR3 spans 15 amino acids. The ends were cut back, 0 bases at V and 4 bases at J, with 12 bases in the middle. Germline CDR1 and CDR2: SGDLS and YYNGEE. CDR3: CASSVGALGADTQYF. CDR3 DNA: TGTGCCAGCAGCGTAGGGGCCCTCGGGGCAGATACGCAGTATTTT.

The chain combines TRBV29-1 with TRBJ1-1; 11 nucleotides agree with TRBD1. The trim removed 6 bases at V and 8 bases at J, leaving 5 bases unmatched. This CDR3 region has 12 residues. Germline V gives CDR1 SQVTM, CDR2 ANQGSEA. CDR3 sequence (DNA): TGCAGCGTAGCCGGGACAGGGGGAGAAGCTTTCTTT. The encoded protein is CSVAGTGGEAFF.

Concerning this clone itself: In the same sample, other DNA sequences code for this CDR3. The chain recombines TRBV7-3 with TRBJ1-3; 7 bases line up with TRBD1. Germline-derived CDR1 and CDR2 are SGHTA and FQGTGA. The J segment lost 4 bases and the V segment lost 3 bases, leaving 3 bases of the junction unmatched. The CDR3 is 14 amino acids. DNA of the CDR3: TGTGCCAGCAGCTTGACAGGGACCGGAAACACCATATATTTT. It encodes CASSLTGTGNTIYF. Variable domain in full (rest from reference TRBV7-3 and TRBJ1-3): GAGVSQTPSNKVTEKGKYVELRCDPISGHTALYWYRQSLGQGPEFLIYFQGTGAADDSGLPNDRFFAVRPEGSVSTLKIQRTERGDSAVYLCASSLTGTGNTIYFGEGSWLTVV.

V is TRBV10-3 and J is TRBJ2-3; D possibly corresponds to TRBD1 (5 bases). The length of the CDR3 is 13 residues. Trimming pared 4 bases from V and 2 bases from J, leaving 7 bases between. Germline assignment: CDR1 ENHRY and CDR2 SYGVKD. The chain's CDR3 is CAISGGNTDTQYF. The CDR3 DNA is TGTGCCATCAGTGGGGGCAACACAGATACGCAGTATTTT.

V and J are TRBV7-8 and TRBJ2-3, with D uncertain. Trimming cost V 5 bases and J 1 base, with 13 bases left between them. Looked up from germline, CDR1 is SGHVS and CDR2 is FQNEAQ. The CDR3 has 15 amino acids. CDR3 in DNA: TGTGCCAGCAGCCGAGGACCCCTCCGCACAGATACGCAGTATTTT. It specifies CASSRGPLRTDTQYF. Variable domain in full (rest from reference TRBV7-8 and TRBJ2-3): GAGVSQSPRYKVAKRGQDVALRCDPISGHVSLFWYQQALGQGPEFLTYFQNEAQLDKSGLPSDRFFAERPEGSVSTLKIQRTQQEDSAVYLCASSRGPLRTDTQYFGPGTRLTVL.

This clone has a single count. The chain links TRBV6-5 to TRBJ1-2; no firm D call. V lost 0 bases and J 0 bases, leaving 11 bases between the germline ends. Germline V gives CDR1 MNHEY, CDR2 SVGAGI. This CDR3 has 16 amino acids. This CDR3 is CASSYSSREANYGYTF. CDR3 DNA: TGTGCCAGCAGTTACTCGTCCCGGGAAGCTAACTATGGCTACACCTTC.

The J gene is TRBJ1-1, the V gene TRBV7-9; 7 positions match TRBD1. The CDR3 is 15 amino acids. The germline gives CDR1 SEHNR, CDR2 FQNEAQ (reference sequence). The V segment lost 3 bases and the J segment 1 base; nucleotides outside the gene matches: 5. The CDR3 region has the DNA TGTGCCAGCAGCTTGGGGGGGACAGCGAACACTGAAGCTTTCTTT. Amino acids: CASSLGGTANTEAFF. The whole variable domain, filled in from reference TRBV7-9 and TRBJ1-1, reads DTGVSQNPRHKITKRGQNVTFRCDPISEHNRLYWYRQTLGQGPEFLTYFQNEAQLEKSRLLSDRFSAERPKGSFSTLEIQRTEQGDSAMYLCASSLGGTANTEAFFGQGTRLTVV.

The rearrangement links TRBV7-2 to TRBJ2-2; 9 nucleotides agree with TRBD1. V lost 1 base to trimming and J lost 5 bases; unmatched junction nucleotides: 11. CDR1 is SGHTA, CDR2 FQGNSA, per germline. The CDR3 contains 18 residues. CDR3 protein: CASSLEATGGRKTGELFF. The CDR3 DNA follows: TGTGCCAGCAGCTTAGAAGCGACAGGGGGTCGGAAGACCGGGGAGCTGTTTTTT.

The chain combines TRBV11-2 with TRBJ1-3; the D is unclear. In germline, CDR1 is SGHAT, CDR2 FQNNGV. Deletions cut 3 bases from V and 0 bases from J, with 12 bases between. The CDR3 runs to 16 residues. The CDR3 DNA follows: TGTGCCAGCAGCTTCGGACCGAGTACCTCTGGAAACACCATATATTTT. The encoded protein is CASSFGPSTSGNTIYF.

Concerning this clone itself: Other DNA sequences of this sample code for an identical CDR3. The chain links TRBV19 to TRBJ2-2, with a tentative D call TRBD2 (7 bases). CDR1 LNHDA and CDR2 SQIVND come from the germline V gene (reference sequence). The CDR3 spans 15 residues. Trimming removed 3 bases at V and 5 bases at J, with 13 bases between. CDR3 sequence reads: CASSIGGRGTGELFF. The CDR3 DNA reads TGTGCCAGTAGTATCGGGGGGCGAGGAACCGGGGAGCTGTTTTTT.

This chain uses TRBV6-5 with TRBJ2-1; 7 bases match TRBD2. In germline, CDR1 is MNHEY, CDR2 SVGAGI. This CDR3 is 16 amino acids long. The V and J ends lost 2 bases and 6 bases, in that order; junction bases with no gene match: 10. The CDR3 loop reads CASSYLADSRSNEQFF. DNA for the CDR3: TGTGCCAGCAGTTACCTAGCGGACTCCCGCAGCAATGAGCAGTTCTTC.